Below, 15 T cell receptor beta chains from the same sample are listed, as sequenced in a study of blood T cell repertoires in COVID-19. Sequenced by immunoSEQ multiplex PCR; TCRdb stores in-frame clones only, minus some. The data contain 350,000 to 450,000 clones, over 75% of them singletons. The sequenced sample was PBMCs or T cells enriched from blood (not recorded which). The receptor source for this set is a woman between 18 and 29 years old who had been exposed to COVID-19.

V is TRBV19 and J is TRBJ2-1; D gene unclear. V lost 10 bases and J lost 6, with 10 bases in between. This CDR3 comprises 11 residues. Germline V gene sequence: CDR1 LNHDA, CDR2 SQIVND (reference sequence). The CDR3, as DNA: TGTGCCATCGGGTCGGGCAATGAGCAGTTCTTC. It encodes CAIGSGNEQFF.

The chain's CDR3 is CASSVSRDLQETQYF. In DNA, the CDR3 is TGTGCCAGCAGTGTCTCGCGGGACCTCCAAGAGACCCAGTACTTC. This chain connects TRBV2 to TRBJ2-5; TRBD2 might be the D (6 bases). V lost 4 bases and J 1 base, leaving 13 bases between the germline ends. The length of the CDR3 is 15 residues. CDR1 SNHLY and CDR2 FYNNEI come from the germline V gene.

The genes are TRBV7-9 and TRBJ1-2; possibly TRBD1 for D (6 bases). Germline values: CDR1 SEHNR, CDR2 FQNEAQ (reference sequence). The germline V and J ends were trimmed by 6 bases and 0 bases, with 14 bases remaining between them. CDR3 length: 15 residues. In DNA form, the CDR3 reads TGTGCCAGCAGTTTACAGGGCATAGCTAACTATGGCTACACCTTC. This encodes CASSLQGIANYGYTF.

The V call is TRBV7-9, the J call TRBJ1-2; 7 bases align to TRBD1. CDR3 length: 16 residues. Unmatched junction bases numbered 7, after V lost 1 base and J lost 2 bases. Germline CDR1 is SEHNR and CDR2 is FQNEAQ (reference sequence). The CDR3 here is CASSLVADRANYGYTF. In DNA form, the CDR3 reads TGTGCCAGCAGCTTAGTCGCCGACAGGGCGAACTATGGCTACACCTTC. The full variable domain, completed using reference TRBV7-9 and TRBJ1-2, is DTGVSQNPRHKITKRGQNVTFRCDPISEHNRLYWYRQTLGQGPEFLTYFQNEAQLEKSRLLSDRFSAERPKGSFSTLEIQRTEQGDSAMYLCASSLVADRANYGYTFGSGTRLTVV.

This sequence joins TRBV5-1 and TRBJ2-7, with TRBD2 identical over 8 bases. The J segment lost 6 bases and the V segment lost 3 bases, leaving 8 bases of the junction unmatched. Germline CDR1 and CDR2: SGHRS and YFSETQ. CDR3 length: 14 amino acids. The DNA of the CDR3 is TGCGCCAGCAGCTCGGGACTAGATAGCTCCGAGCAGTACTTC. It translates to CASSSGLDSSEQYF.

The chain employs TRBV18 and TRBJ2-2, with 8 bases that match TRBD2. V was pared by 4 bases and J by 6 bases, with 10 bases of the junction left unmatched. The CDR3 consists of 16 residues. The germline CDR1 and CDR2 sequences are KGHSH and LQKENI. The CDR3 loop reads CASSRIPGLGAGELFF. CDR3 nucleotide sequence: TGTGCCAGCTCACGCATACCGGGACTAGGTGCCGGGGAGCTGTTTTTT.

The chain recombines TRBV7-3 with TRBJ1-6; 7 nucleotides align to TRBD1. The V gene end was trimmed by 5 bases and the J gene end by 5 bases; junction bases not matched to a gene: 6. CDR3 size: 15 residues. CDR1 and CDR2 (germline): SGHTA, FQGTGA. The CDR3 nucleotides read TGTGCCAGCAGCCTCACGACAGGGAATAATTCACCCCTCCACTTT. This encodes CASSLTTGNNSPLHF.

This rearrangement joins TRBV5-1 to TRBJ2-2; D may be TRBD2 (5 bases). The germline gives CDR1 SGHRS, CDR2 YFSETQ. The V gene lost 0 bases and the J gene lost 0 bases, with 15 bases spanning the gap. The CDR3 loop spans 18 amino acids. CDR3 in amino acids: CASSLDLASNPNTGELFF. Written as DNA, the CDR3 is TGCGCCAGCAGCTTGGATCTTGCTAGCAACCCGAACACCGGGGAGCTGTTTTTT.

The CDR3 sequence is CASSPRQGGNSPLHF. The CDR3 region has the DNA TGTGCCAGCTCACCACGACAGGGGGGGAATTCACCCCTCCACTTT. V is TRBV18 and J is TRBJ1-6; 9 nucleotides line up with TRBD1. The J segment lost 7 bases and the V segment lost 1 base, leaving 2 bases of the junction unmatched. CDR3 length: 15 amino acids. Germline V gene lookup returns CDR1 KGHSH and CDR2 LQKENI.

The chain couples TRBV9 to TRBJ1-5, with D perhaps matching TRBD1 (6 bases). The length of the CDR3 is 13 residues. V was shortened by 4 bases and J by 1 base, with 6 bases between the two germline ends. Per germline, CDR1 SGDLS and CDR2 YYNGEE. The CDR3 DNA reads TGTGCCAGCAGCCAGGGGAGCAATCAGCCCCAGCATTTT. It yields the protein CASSQGSNQPQHF.

This chain joins TRBV28 and TRBJ2-7; 9 positions agree with TRBD1. CDR3 length: 14 amino acids. Germline trimming cut 3 bases from V and 3 bases from J; bases unmatched to any gene: 3. Germline values: CDR1 MDHEN, CDR2 SYDVKM. CDR3 bases: TGTGCCAGCAGTTTTGGACAGGGGAACTACGAGCAGTACTTC. Protein: CASSFGQGNYEQYF.

V usage is TRBV5-1 and J usage is TRBJ2-7; 15 nucleotides align to TRBD2. Germline loops: CDR1 SGHRS, CDR2 YFSETQ. V trimming: 7 bases; J trimming: 7 bases; junction bases outside the gene matches: 9. The CDR3 extends over 15 amino acids. This CDR3 reads CASVGLAGGPGEQYF. CDR3 nucleotide sequence: TGCGCCAGCGTAGGACTAGCGGGAGGGCCTGGGGAGCAGTACTTC.

The chain recombines TRBV19 with TRBJ2-3; unclear D gene. Per the germline V gene, CDR1 is LNHDA and CDR2 is SQIVND (reference sequence). V dropped 4 bases and J dropped 2 bases, with 7 bases sitting between them. This CDR3 spans 13 amino acids. The CDR3 DNA reads TGTGCCAGTAGTAAGACTCTCACAGATACGCAGTATTTT. Its protein is CASSKTLTDTQYF.

The J gene is TRBJ2-5, the V gene TRBV11-3, with D maybe TRBD2 (6 bases). The CDR3 consists of 13 residues. Germline V gives CDR1 SGHNT, CDR2 YENEEA. The V end lost 5 bases, the J end lost 5 bases, and 12 bases lay between the germline ends. The CDR3 DNA reads as TGTGCCAGCAGCGAGGGCGGGGTGGAGACCCAGTACTTC. Translating gives CASSEGGVETQYF.

This clone was recorded only once. The V gene is TRBV4-2, the J gene TRBJ1-5; TRBD1 might be the D (5 bases). This CDR3 has 17 amino acids. V lost 0 bases and J 1 base, leaving 13 bases between the germline ends. From germline, CDR1 is LGHNA and CDR2 YNFKEQ. The CDR3 DNA is TGTGCCAGCAGCCAAGATGGGCAGGGAGGAAGCAATCAGCCCCAGCATTTT. It codes for CASSQDGQGGSNQPQHF.